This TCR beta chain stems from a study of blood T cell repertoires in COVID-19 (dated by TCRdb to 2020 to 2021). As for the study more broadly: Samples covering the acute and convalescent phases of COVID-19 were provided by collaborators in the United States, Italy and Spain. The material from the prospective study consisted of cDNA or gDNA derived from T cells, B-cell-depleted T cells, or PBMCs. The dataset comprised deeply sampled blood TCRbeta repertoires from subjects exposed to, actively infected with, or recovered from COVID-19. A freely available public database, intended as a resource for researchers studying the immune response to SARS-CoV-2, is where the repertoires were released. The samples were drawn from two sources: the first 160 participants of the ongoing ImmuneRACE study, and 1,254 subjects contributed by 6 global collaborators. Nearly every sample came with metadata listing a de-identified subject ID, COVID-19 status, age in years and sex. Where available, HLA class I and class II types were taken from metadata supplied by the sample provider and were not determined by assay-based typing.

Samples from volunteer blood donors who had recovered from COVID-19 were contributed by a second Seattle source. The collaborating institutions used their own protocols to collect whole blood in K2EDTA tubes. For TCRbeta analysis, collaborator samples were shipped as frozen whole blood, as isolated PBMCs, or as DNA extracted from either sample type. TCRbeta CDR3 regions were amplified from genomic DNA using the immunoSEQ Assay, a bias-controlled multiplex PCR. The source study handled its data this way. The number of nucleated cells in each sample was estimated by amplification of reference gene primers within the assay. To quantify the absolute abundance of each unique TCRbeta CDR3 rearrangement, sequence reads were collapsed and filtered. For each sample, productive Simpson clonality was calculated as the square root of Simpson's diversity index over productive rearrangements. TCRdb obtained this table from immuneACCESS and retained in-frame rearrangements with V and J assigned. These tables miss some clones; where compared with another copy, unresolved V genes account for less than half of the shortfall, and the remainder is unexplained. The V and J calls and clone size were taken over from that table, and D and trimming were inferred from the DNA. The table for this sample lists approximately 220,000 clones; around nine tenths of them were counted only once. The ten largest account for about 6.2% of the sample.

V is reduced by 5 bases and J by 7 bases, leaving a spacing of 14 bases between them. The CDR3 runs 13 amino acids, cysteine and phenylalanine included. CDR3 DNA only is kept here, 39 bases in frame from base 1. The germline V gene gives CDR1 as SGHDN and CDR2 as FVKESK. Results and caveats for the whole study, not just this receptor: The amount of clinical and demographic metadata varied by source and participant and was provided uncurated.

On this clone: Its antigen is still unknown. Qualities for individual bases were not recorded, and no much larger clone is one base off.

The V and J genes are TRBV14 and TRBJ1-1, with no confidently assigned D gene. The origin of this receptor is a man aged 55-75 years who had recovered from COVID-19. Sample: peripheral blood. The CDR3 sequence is CASSWKADIEAFF. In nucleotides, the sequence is TGTGCCAGCAGCTGGAAGGCTGACATTGAAGCTTTCTTT.